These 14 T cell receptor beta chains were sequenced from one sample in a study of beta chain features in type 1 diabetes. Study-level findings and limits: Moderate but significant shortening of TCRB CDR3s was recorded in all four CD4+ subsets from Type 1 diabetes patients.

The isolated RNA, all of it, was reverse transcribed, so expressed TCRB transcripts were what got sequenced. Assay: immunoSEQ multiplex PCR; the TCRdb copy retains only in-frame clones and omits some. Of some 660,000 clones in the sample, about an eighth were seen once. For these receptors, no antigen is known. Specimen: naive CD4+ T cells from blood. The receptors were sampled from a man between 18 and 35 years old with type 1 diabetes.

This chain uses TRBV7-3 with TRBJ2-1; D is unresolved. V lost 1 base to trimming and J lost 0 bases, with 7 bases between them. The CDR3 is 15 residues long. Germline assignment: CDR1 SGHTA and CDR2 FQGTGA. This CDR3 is CASSLKTSSYNEQFF. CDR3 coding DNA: TGTGCCAGCAGCTTAAAAACAAGCTCCTACAATGAGCAGTTCTTC.

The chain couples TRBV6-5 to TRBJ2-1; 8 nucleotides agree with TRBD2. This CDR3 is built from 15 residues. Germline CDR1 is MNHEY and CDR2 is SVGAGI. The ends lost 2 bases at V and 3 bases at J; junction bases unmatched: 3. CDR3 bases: TGTGCCAGCAGTTACGCCGGGACTAGCTACAATGAGCAGTTCTTC. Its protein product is CASSYAGTSYNEQFF.

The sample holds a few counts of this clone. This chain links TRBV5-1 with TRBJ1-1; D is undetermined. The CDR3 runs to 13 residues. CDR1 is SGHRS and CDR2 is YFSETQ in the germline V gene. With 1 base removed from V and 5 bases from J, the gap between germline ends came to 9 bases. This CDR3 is CASSLLAETEAFF. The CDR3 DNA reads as TGCGCCAGCAGCTTGCTTGCAGAGACTGAAGCTTTCTTT.

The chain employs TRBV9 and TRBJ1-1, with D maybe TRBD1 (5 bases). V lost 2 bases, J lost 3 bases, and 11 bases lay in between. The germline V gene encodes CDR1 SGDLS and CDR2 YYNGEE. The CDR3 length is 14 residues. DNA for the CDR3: TGTGCCAGCAGCGTCGGGGCAAGGGACACTGAAGCTTTCTTT. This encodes CASSVGARDTEAFF.

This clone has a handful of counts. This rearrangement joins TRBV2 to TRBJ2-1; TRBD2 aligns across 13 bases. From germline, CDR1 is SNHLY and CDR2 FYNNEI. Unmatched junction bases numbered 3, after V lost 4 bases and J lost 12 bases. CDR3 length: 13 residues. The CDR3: CASSGTSGSRQFF. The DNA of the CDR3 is TGTGCCAGCAGTGGGACTAGCGGGAGCAGGCAGTTCTTC.

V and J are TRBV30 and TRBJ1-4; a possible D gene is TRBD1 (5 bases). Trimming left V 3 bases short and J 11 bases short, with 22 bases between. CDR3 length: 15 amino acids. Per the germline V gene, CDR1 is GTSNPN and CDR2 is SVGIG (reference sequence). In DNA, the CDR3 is TGTGCCTGGAGCGGGGCCGGGCTTCAACAGAGGAAACTGTTTTTT. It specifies CAWSGAGLQQRKLFF.

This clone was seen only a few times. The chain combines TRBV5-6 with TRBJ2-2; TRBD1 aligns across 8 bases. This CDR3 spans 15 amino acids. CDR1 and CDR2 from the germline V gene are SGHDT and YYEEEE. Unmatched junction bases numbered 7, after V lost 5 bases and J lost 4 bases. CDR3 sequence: CASSSRGRRTGELFF. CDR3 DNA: TGTGCCAGCAGTTCCAGGGGGCGCCGCACCGGGGAGCTGTTTTTT.

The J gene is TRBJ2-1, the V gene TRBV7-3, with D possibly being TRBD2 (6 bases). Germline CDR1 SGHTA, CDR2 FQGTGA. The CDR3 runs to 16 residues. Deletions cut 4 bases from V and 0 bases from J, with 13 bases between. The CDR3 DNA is TGTGCCAGCAGCTGGGGCGGCGGGATCTCCTACAATGAGCAGTTCTTC. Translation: CASSWGGGISYNEQFF.

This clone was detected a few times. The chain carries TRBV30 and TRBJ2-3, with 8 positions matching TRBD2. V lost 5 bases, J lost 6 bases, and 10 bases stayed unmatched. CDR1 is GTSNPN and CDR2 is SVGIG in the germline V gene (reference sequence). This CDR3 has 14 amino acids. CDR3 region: CAWGAGAVGDTQYF. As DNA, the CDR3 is TGTGCCTGGGGAGCGGGAGCTGTAGGGGATACGCAGTATTTT.

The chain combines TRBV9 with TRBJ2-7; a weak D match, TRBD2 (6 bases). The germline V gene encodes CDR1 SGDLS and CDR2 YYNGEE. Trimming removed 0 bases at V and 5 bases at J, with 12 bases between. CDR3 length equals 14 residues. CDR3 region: CASSVAPREDEQYF. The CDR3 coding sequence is TGTGCCAGCAGCGTAGCCCCTAGGGAGGACGAGCAGTACTTC.

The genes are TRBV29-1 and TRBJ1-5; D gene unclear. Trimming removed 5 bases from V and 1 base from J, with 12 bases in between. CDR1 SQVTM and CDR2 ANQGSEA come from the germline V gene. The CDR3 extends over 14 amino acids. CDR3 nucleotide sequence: TGCAGCGTTTGTGACAAGGACAGCAATCAGCCCCAGCATTTT. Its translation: CSVCDKDSNQPQHF. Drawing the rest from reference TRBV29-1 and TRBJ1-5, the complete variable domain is SAVISQKPSRDICQRGTSLTIQCQVDSQVTMMFWYRQQPGQSLTLIATANQGSEATYESGFVIDKFPISRPNLTFSTLTVSNMSPEDSSIYLCSVCDKDSNQPQHFGDGTRLSIL.

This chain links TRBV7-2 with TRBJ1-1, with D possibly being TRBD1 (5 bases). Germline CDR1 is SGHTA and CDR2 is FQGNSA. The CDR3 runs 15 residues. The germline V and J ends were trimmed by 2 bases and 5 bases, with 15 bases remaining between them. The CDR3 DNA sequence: TGTGCCAGCAGCTTACAGGGCCAGAGGGGAACTGAAGCTTTCTTT. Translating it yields CASSLQGQRGTEAFF.

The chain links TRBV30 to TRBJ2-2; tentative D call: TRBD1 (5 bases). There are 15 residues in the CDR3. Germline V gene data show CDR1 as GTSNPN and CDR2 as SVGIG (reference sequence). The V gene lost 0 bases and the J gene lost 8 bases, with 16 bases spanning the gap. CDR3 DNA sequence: TGTGCCTGGAGTGTGGGTGGGGCCCCCATAGGGGAGCTGTTTTTT. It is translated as CAWSVGGAPIGELFF.

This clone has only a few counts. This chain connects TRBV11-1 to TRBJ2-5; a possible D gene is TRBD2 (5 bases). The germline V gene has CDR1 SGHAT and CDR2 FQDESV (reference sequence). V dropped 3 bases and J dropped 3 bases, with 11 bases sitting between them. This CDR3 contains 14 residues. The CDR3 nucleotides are TGTGCCAGCAGCTTTAGAGGACTGAAAGAGACCCAGTACTTC. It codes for CASSFRGLKETQYF.